A selection of T cell receptor beta chains follows, all from one sample in a study of shared T cell receptors in the human thymus. The table came from immunoSEQ multiplex PCR; TCRdb's copy has only in-frame clones and leaves some out. The table includes roughly 410,000 clones, approximately 95% detected once. Specimen: thymocytes. The receptors come from a human donor. Both conserved end residues are part of each CDR3. Each record gives: clone size, D gene, V gene, J gene, CDR3 DNA, CDR3 protein. D genes are given only for firm matches. A row's size may be missing; if present it is once, few, many or a size class.

once,.,TRBV20-1,TRBJ2-7,TGCAGTGCTAGAGATTCCTACGAGCAGTACTTC,CSARDSYEQYF
.,TRBD1,TRBV27,TRBJ2-2,TGTGCCAGCAGTGCTATTCCCGGGACAGACGTCTCCGGGGAGCTGTTTTTT,CASSAIPGTDVSGELFF
.,.,TRBV28,TRBJ1-1,TGTGCCAGCAGTTTTCGGGAGCAAGATTACACTGAAGCTTTCTTT,CASSFREQDYTEAFF
.,TRBD1,TRBV5-1,TRBJ1-3,TGCGCCAGCAGCTTGGGGGACAGAGCGAGGAACACCATATATTTT,CASSLGDRARNTIYF
.,TRBD1,TRBV27,TRBJ2-7,TGTGCCAGCAGTCGTGACCGACAGGGTGATGAGCAGTACTTC,CASSRDRQGDEQYF
once,.,TRBV27,TRBJ2-7,TGTGCCAGCAGTTTTTCGGGACGAAAATACGAGCAGTACTTC,CASSFSGRKYEQYF
.,.,TRBV18,TRBJ1-4,TGTGCCAGCTCACCAGGGAAGTATAATGAAAAACTGTTTTTT,CASSPGKYNEKLFF
.,TRBD2,TRBV18,TRBJ2-7,TGTGCCAGCTCACCCGGACTAGCGGACTCCTACGAGCAGTACTTC,CASSPGLADSYEQYF
once,.,TRBV6-1,TRBJ1-5,TGTGCCAGCAGCCCCCGGGTCAGGAAGCAGCCCCAGCATTTT,CASSPRVRKQPQHF
once,TRBD1,TRBV12-5,TRBJ1-1,TGTGCTAGTGGTTTGGTACGCAGGGGGCTAAGATGGGCTGAAGCTTTCTTT,CASGLVRRGLRWAEAFF